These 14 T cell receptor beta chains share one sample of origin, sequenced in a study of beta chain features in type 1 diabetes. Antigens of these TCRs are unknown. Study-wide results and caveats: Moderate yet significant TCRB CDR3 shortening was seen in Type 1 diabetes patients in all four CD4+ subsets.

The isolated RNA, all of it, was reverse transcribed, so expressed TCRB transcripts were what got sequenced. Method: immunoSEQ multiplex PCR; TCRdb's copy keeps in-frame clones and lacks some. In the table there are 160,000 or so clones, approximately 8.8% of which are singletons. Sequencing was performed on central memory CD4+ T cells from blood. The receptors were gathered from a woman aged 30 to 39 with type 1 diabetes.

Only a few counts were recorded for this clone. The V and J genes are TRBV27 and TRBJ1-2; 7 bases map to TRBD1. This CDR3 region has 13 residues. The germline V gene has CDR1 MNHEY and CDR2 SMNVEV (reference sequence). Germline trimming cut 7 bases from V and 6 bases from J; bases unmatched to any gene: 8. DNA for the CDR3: TGTGCCAGCACCTCGACAGGGACGAATGGCTACACCTTC. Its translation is CASTSTGTNGYTF.

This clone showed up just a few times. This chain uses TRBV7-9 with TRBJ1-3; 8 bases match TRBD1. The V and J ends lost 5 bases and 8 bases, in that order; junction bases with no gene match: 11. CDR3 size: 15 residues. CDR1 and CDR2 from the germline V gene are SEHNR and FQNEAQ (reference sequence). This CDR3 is CASSPGQGLLDTIYF. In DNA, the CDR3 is TGTGCCAGCAGCCCCGGACAGGGCCTTTTGGACACCATATATTTT.

CDR3 DNA sequence: TGTGCCAGCAGTTACGGGAGAAACCCTGAGAATGAGCAGTTCTTC. Amino acids: CASSYGRNPENEQFF. This chain joins TRBV6-5 and TRBJ2-1, with D tentatively TRBD2 (5 bases). Deletions cut 2 bases from V and 7 bases from J, with 15 bases between. The CDR3 is 15 amino acids. From germline, CDR1 is MNHEY and CDR2 SVGAGI.

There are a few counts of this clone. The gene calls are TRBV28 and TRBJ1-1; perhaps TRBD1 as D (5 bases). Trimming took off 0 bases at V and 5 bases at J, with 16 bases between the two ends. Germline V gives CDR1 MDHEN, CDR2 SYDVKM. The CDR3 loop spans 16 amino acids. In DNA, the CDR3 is TGTGCCAGCAGTTTATGGGGGCGACAGCGTGATACTGAAGCTTTCTTT. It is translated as CASSLWGRQRDTEAFF.

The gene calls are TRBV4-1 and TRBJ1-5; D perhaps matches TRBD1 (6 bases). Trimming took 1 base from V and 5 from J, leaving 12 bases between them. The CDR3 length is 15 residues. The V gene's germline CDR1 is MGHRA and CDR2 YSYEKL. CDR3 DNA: TGCGCCAGCAGCCAAGGTTACAGGGCGGATCAGCCCCAGCATTTT. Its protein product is CASSQGYRADQPQHF.

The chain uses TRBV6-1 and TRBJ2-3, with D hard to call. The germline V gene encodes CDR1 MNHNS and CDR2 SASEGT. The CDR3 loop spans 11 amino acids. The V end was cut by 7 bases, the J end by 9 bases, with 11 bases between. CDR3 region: CASTGAITQYF. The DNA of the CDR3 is TGTGCCAGCACAGGCGCCATAACGCAGTATTTT.

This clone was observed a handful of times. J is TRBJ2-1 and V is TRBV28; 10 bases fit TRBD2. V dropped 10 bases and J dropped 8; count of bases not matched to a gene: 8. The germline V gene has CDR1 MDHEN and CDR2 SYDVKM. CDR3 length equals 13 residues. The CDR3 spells CATIAGGLDEQFF. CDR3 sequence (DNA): TGTGCCACCATAGCGGGGGGATTGGATGAGCAGTTCTTC.

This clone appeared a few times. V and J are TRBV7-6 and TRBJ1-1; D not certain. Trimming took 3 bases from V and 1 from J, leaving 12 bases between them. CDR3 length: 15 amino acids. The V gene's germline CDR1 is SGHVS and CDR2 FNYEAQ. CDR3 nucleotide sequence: TGTGCCAGCAGCTTGGGGAGAATCCCGAACACTGAAGCTTTCTTT. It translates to CASSLGRIPNTEAFF. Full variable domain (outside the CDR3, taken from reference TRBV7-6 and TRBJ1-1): GAGVSQSPRYKVTKRGQDVALRCDPISGHVSLYWYRQALGQGPEFLTYFNYEAQQDKSGLPNDRFSAERPEGSISTLTIQRTEQRDSAMYRCASSLGRIPNTEAFFGQGTRLTVV.

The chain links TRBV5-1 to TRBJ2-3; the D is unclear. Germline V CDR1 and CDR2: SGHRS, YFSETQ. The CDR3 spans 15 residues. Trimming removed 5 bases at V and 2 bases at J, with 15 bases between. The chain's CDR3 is CASRSPAVLTDTQYF. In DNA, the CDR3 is TGCGCCAGCAGATCACCGGCGGTCCTCACAGATACGCAGTATTTT. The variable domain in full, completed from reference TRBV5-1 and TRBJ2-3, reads KAGVTQTPRYLIKTRGQQVTLSCSPISGHRSVSWYQQTPGQGLQFLFEYFSETQRNKGNFPGRFSGRQFSNSRSEMNVSTLELGDSALYLCASRSPAVLTDTQYFGPGTRLTVL.

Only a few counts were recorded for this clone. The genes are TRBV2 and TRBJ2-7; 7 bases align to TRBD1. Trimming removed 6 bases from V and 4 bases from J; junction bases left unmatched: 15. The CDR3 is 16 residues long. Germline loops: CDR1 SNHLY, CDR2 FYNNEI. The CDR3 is CASRPDRAGRSYEQYF. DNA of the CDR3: TGTGCCAGCAGACCCGACAGGGCTGGACGGTCTTACGAGCAGTACTTC.

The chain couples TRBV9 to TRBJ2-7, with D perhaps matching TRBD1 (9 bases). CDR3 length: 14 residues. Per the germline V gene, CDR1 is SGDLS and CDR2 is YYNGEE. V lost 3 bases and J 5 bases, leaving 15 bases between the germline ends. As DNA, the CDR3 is TGTGCCAGCAGCGATAGCGGGACAGGGAACGAGCAGTACTTC. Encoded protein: CASSDSGTGNEQYF.

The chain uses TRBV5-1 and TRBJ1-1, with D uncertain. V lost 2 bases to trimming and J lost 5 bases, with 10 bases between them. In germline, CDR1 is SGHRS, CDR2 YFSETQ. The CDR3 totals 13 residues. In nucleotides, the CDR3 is TGCGCCAGCAGCTTCGACGGGGAGACTGAAGCTTTCTTT. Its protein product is CASSFDGETEAFF.

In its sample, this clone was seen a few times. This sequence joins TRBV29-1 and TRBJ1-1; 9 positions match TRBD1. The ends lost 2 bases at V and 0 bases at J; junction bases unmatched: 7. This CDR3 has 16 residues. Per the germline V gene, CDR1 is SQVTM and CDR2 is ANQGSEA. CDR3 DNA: TGCAGCGTTGAACTCCTGTGGGACAGGGTGAACACTGAAGCTTTCTTT. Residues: CSVELLWDRVNTEAFF.

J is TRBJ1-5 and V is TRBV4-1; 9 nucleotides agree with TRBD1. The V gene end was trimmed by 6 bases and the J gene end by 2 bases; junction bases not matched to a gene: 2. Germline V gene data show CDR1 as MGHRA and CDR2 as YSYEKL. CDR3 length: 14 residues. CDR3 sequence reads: CASSRTGGNQPQHF. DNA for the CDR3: TGCGCCAGCAGTCGGACAGGGGGCAATCAGCCCCAGCATTTT.